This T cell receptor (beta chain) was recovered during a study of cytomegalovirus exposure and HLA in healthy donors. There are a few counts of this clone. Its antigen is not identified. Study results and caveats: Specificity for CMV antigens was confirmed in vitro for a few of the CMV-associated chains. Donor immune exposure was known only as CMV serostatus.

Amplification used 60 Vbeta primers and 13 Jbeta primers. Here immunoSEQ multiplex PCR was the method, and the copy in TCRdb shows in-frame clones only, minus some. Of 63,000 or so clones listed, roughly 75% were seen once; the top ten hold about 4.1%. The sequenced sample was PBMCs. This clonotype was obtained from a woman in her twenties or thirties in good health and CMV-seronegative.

The CDR3 region is CASGLAGISYEQYF. CDR3 DNA: TGTGCCAGCGGACTAGCGGGAATCTCCTACGAGCAGTACTTC. J is TRBJ2-7 and V is TRBV5-8, with 12 bases aligning to TRBD2. Germline CDR1 and CDR2: SGHTS and YDEGEE. J lost 0 bases, V lost 7 bases, and 2 bases had no gene match. This CDR3 has 14 amino acids.